What follows are 21 T cell receptor beta chains derived from one specimen sequenced in a study of T cells in narcolepsy. Data came from immunoSEQ multiplex PCR; TCRdb stores just in-frame clones and leaves some out. The sample shows under 35,000 clones, about nine tenths of them seen only once. The specimen sequenced was CD45RA- memory CD4+ T cells from PBMCs. These receptors all come from a human donor with narcolepsy.

The CDR3 loop is CASSLKGAYNEKLFF. CDR3 sequence (DNA): TGCGCCAGCAGTTTGAAGGGGGCCTATAATGAAAAACTGTTTTTT. This sequence joins TRBV5-1 and TRBJ1-4; TRBD1 aligns across 7 bases. Germline CDR1 SGHRS, CDR2 YFSETQ. This CDR3 has 15 amino acids. J was trimmed by 4 bases and V by 5 bases; bases with no gene match: 8.

The chain links TRBV7-3 to TRBJ1-1, with D perhaps matching TRBD1 (5 bases). This CDR3 has 15 amino acids. Germline V lookup: CDR1 SGHTA, CDR2 FQGTGA. Trimming left V 2 bases short and J 4 bases short, with 14 bases between. The CDR3 DNA reads as TGTGCCAGCAGCTTAGATGGGACGAGGGGCACTGAAGCTTTCTTT. Translated, it gives CASSLDGTRGTEAFF.

This clone was counted only a few times. The chain uses TRBV5-1 and TRBJ2-7; TRBD2 matches 8 bases. CDR1 SGHRS and CDR2 YFSETQ come from the germline V gene. With 4 bases clipped from V and 1 base from J, the junction kept 7 bases outside the gene matches. The CDR3 loop spans 15 amino acids. CDR3 loop: CASSTTSAPSYEQYF. The DNA of the CDR3 is TGCGCCAGCAGCACGACTAGCGCCCCATCCTACGAGCAGTACTTC.

The rearrangement joins TRBV5-5 to TRBJ2-7, with D hard to call. Germline V CDR1 and CDR2: SGHKS, YYEKEE (reference sequence). The CDR3 loop spans 15 amino acids. The V end was cut by 1 base, the J end by 4 bases, with 15 bases between. DNA for the CDR3: TGTGCCAGCAGCTTGTCCCCCCGAGAAACTTACGAGCAGTACTTC. It translates to CASSLSPRETYEQYF.

CDR3 amino acids: CASSRAISNEQFF. CDR3 nucleotide sequence: TGTGCCAGCAGCCGGGCCATCAGCAATGAGCAGTTCTTC. This rearrangement joins TRBV6-5 to TRBJ2-1; no firm D call. V lost 6 bases and J lost 6, with 12 bases in between. The CDR3 covers 13 residues. The germline V gene encodes CDR1 MNHEY and CDR2 SVGAGI.

The J gene is TRBJ2-4, the V gene TRBV6-1; 8 positions agree with TRBD2. V dropped 11 bases and J dropped 2; count of bases not matched to a gene: 5. Germline V gene data show CDR1 as MNHNS and CDR2 as SASEGT. The CDR3 has 13 amino acids. The CDR3 loop reads CAVGGGTKNIQYF. As DNA, the CDR3 is TGTGCCGTCGGGGGGGGCACCAAAAACATTCAGTACTTC.

The gene calls are TRBV4-2 and TRBJ2-1, with 16 bases aligning to TRBD2. The trim removed 3 bases at V and 6 bases at J, leaving 11 bases unmatched. The CDR3 length is 19 residues. Germline loops: CDR1 LGHNA, CDR2 YNFKEQ. CDR3 in amino acids: CASSQQPGLAGGISNEQFF. CDR3 bases: TGTGCCAGCAGCCAGCAACCGGGACTAGCGGGAGGGATAAGCAATGAGCAGTTCTTC.

The V and J genes are TRBV5-1 and TRBJ1-1; perhaps TRBD1 as D (5 bases). The germline gives CDR1 SGHRS, CDR2 YFSETQ. V was trimmed by 2 bases and J by 1 base, leaving 12 bases between them. The CDR3 sequence is 15 residues long. For the CDR3, the DNA is TGCGCCAGCAGCTTTCCGGGGCCAGGGAACACTGAAGCTTTCTTT. This translates into CASSFPGPGNTEAFF.

This clone was found many times. Other DNA sequences within the sample encode an identical CDR3. The chain is built from TRBV5-6 and TRBJ1-1; tentatively, D is TRBD1 (6 bases). The CDR3 is 14 amino acids. V lost 2 bases and J lost 5, with 13 bases in between. The germline gives CDR1 SGHDT, CDR2 YYEEEE. The CDR3: CASSFRGRGTEAFF. The CDR3 DNA sequence: TGTGCCAGCAGCTTTAGGGGGAGGGGGACTGAAGCTTTCTTT.

This clone was observed a few times. The chain links TRBV5-1 to TRBJ2-5; TRBD1 matches 8 bases. V lost 6 bases and J lost 3; bases outside the gene matches: 4. The V gene's germline CDR1 is SGHRS and CDR2 YFSETQ. The CDR3 extends over 13 amino acids. The CDR3 is CASNQGAEETQYF. CDR3 DNA: TGCGCCAGCAACCAGGGGGCGGAAGAGACCCAGTACTTC.

Details on this clone: Other nucleotide sequences in the sample specify the same CDR3. This rearrangement joins TRBV18 to TRBJ2-7; D could derive from TRBD1 or TRBD2 (6 bases each). The germline V gene encodes CDR1 KGHSH and CDR2 LQKENI. Trimming left V 6 bases short and J 3 bases short, with 12 bases between. The length of the CDR3 is 13 residues. CDR3 sequence: CASSPRGDYEQYF. The CDR3 bases are TGTGCCAGCTCTCCGAGGGGGGACTACGAGCAGTACTTC.

This clone has only one observation. The chain recombines TRBV4-1 with TRBJ2-5; D remains ambiguous. The germline V gene has CDR1 MGHRA and CDR2 YSYEKL. This CDR3 has 15 residues. The V gene lost 0 bases and the J gene lost 6 bases, with 14 bases spanning the gap. DNA for the CDR3: TGCGCCAGCAGCCAAGATCAAACCGGATTGCAGACCCAGTACTTC. Protein product: CASSQDQTGLQTQYF.

The genes are TRBV10-1 and TRBJ1-3; D remains unclear. Looked up from germline, CDR1 is WNHNN and CDR2 is SYGVQD (reference sequence). V was shortened by 2 bases and J by 2 bases, with 22 bases between the two germline ends. There are 19 residues in the CDR3. CDR3 sequence: CASSEEEVREYDPGNTIYF. CDR3 in DNA: TGCGCCAGCAGTGAGGAGGAGGTAAGGGAGTACGACCCTGGAAACACCATATATTTT.

The rearrangement links TRBV6-1 to TRBJ2-1; D remains ambiguous. This CDR3 spans 11 amino acids. V was pared by 5 bases and J by 4 bases, with 3 bases between. Germline loops: CDR1 MNHNS, CDR2 SASEGT. CDR3 amino acids: CASSPYNEQFF. For the CDR3, the DNA is TGTGCCAGCAGTCCGTACAATGAGCAGTTCTTC.

The V call is TRBV5-1, the J call TRBJ1-5; maybe TRBD1 (6 bases). The CDR3 length is 16 residues. V was shortened by 2 bases and J by 4 bases, with 16 bases between the two germline ends. Germline CDR1 and CDR2: SGHRS and YFSETQ. The CDR3 sequence: CASSFLLTGTNQPQHF. The CDR3, as DNA: TGCGCCAGCAGCTTCCTCCTGACAGGAACGAATCAGCCCCAGCATTTT.

V is TRBV5-1 and J is TRBJ1-1, with TRBD1 matching over 7 bases. CDR1 and CDR2 (germline): SGHRS, YFSETQ. The junction had 5 bases not matched to a gene; V was cut back by 2 bases and J by 1 base. This CDR3 is built from 15 residues. CDR3 nucleotides: TGCGCCAGCAGCTTACGACAGGGTAAGAACACTGAAGCTTTCTTT. Its protein product is CASSLRQGKNTEAFF.

The chain has TRBV5-1 and TRBJ1-6, with 9 bases aligning to TRBD1. V shed 3 bases and J 9 bases; nucleotides not matched to a gene: 10. Looked up from germline, CDR1 is SGHRS and CDR2 is YFSETQ. The CDR3 totals 16 residues. DNA for the CDR3: TGCGCCAGCAGCTCCTCGGACAGGGGCCCCAGTTCACCCCTCCACTTT. As protein: CASSSSDRGPSSPLHF.

The rearrangement links TRBV7-6 to TRBJ1-4; D is uncertain. There are 15 residues in the CDR3. The ends were cut back, 1 base at V and 8 bases at J, with 14 bases in the middle. In germline, CDR1 is SGHVS, CDR2 FNYEAQ. This CDR3 is CASSLGPGSREKLFF. The DNA for the CDR3 is TGTGCCAGCAGCTTAGGGCCAGGATCTCGGGAAAAACTGTTTTTT.

The V and J genes are TRBV7-7 and TRBJ2-2, with D possibly matching TRBD1 (5 bases). This CDR3 comprises 13 residues. The V and J ends lost 4 bases and 7 bases respectively, with 10 bases between them. Germline-derived CDR1 and CDR2 are SSHAT and FNYEAQ (reference sequence). CDR3 region: CASSSQGGGELFF. The CDR3 coding sequence is TGTGCCAGCAGCTCCCAGGGTGGCGGGGAGCTGTTTTTT.

This clone was seen a handful of times. The gene calls are TRBV14 and TRBJ2-5; tentative D call: TRBD2 (5 bases). Germline V gives CDR1 SGHDN, CDR2 FVKESK. The CDR3 runs to 12 residues. V gave up 1 base and J gave up 6 bases, with 6 bases separating them. The CDR3 nucleotides read TGTGCCAGCAGCCAAGCGGGAAAGACCCAGTACTTC. It is translated as CASSQAGKTQYF.

The V call is TRBV15, the J call TRBJ1-2; D perhaps matches TRBD1 (6 bases). Deletions cut 1 base from V and 8 bases from J, with 14 bases between. The CDR3 loop spans 14 amino acids. The germline CDR1 and CDR2 sequences are LNHNV and YYDKDF (reference sequence). The CDR3 region is CATSRGGGARGYTF. The CDR3 DNA reads TGTGCCACCAGCAGAGGCGGGGGGGCAAGGGGCTACACCTTC.